The following is a TCR beta chain sequence with its context. The antigen remains undetermined. This sample was taken from a study of blood T cells in healthy people across ages. Next came a second PCR, run for roughly 6 to 11 cycles, which used a sample-barcoded 5' primer along with a J-beta primer mix. CDR3-containing paired-end reads numbered at least 2.5 million in each sample. TCRdb re-called the 5' RACE reads through MiXCR, storing one row per CDR3 protein. The sample holds roughly 1.9 million distinct CDR3 sequences; approximately 40% are singletons and the top ten take 23%. Per-sample yields of isolated PBMCs were at least 6 million. The authors extracted at least 5.5 micrograms of total RNA per sample. General study findings and limits: The percentage of naive T cells correlated strongly with TCR beta diversity.

V lost 7 bases and J lost 0; bases outside the gene matches: 2. This CDR3 contains 13 residues. The V and J genes are TRBV12-3 or TRBV12-4 and TRBJ1-1; the match to TRBD1 covers 7 bases. This receptor was taken from a human donor in good health. Sequencing was performed on blood. The CDR3 reads CASMGQMNTEAFF. In DNA form, the CDR3 reads TGTGCCAGCATGGGACAGATGAACACTGAAGCTTTCTTT.